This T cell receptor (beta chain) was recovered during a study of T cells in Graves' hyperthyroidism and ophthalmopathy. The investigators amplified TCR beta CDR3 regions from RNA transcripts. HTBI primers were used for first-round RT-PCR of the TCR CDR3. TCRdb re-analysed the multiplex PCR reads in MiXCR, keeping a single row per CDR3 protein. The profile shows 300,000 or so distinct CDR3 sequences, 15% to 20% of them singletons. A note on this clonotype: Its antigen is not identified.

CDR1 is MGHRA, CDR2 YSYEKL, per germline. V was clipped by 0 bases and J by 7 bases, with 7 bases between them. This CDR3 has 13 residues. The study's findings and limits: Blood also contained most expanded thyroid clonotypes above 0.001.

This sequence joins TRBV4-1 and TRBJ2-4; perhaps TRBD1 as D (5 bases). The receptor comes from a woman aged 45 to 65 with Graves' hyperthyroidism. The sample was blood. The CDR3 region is CASSQDRVNIQYF. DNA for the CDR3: TGCGCCAGCAGCCAAGACAGGGTGAACATTCAGTACTTC.